This T cell receptor beta chain was documented in a study of preoperative IRX-2 immunotherapy in early breast cancer. This sample's treatment: preoperative locoregional IRX-2 cytokine immunotherapy. Patients received preoperative, locoregional IRX-2 cytokine immunotherapy in a phase Ib study. CDR3 length: 15 amino acids. V was shortened by 6 bases and J by 0 bases, with 12 bases between the two germline ends. The germline gives CDR1 MDHEN, CDR2 SYDVKM. Using immunoSEQ multiplex PCR, the repertoire was profiled, and TCRdb retains in-frame clones only, with some absent. Of approximately 24,000 clones listed, 81% were seen once; the top ten hold over 1%.

The sequenced sample was lymph node tissue, obtained after IRX-2 immunotherapy. The receptor comes from a human donor with breast cancer. The chain links TRBV28 to TRBJ1-5; the D is unclear. DNA for the CDR3: TGTGCCAGCAGCCCCCGTTGGCCTAGCAATCAGCCCCAGCATTTT. This translates into CASSPRWPSNQPQHF.